This entry is about one TCR beta chain. Ten or more counts support this clonotype. Its antigen remains undetermined. Base-call qualities are not available, and no considerably larger clone is one nucleotide away. The CDR3 runs 16 residues from the cysteine to the phenylalanine. The entry retains the CDR3 DNA only, 48 bases that are in frame from base 1. Unmatched junction bases come to 8, with V trimmed by 5 bases and J by 3 bases. The germline V gene supplies CDR1 MNHNS and CDR2 SASEGT. Instrument used: Illumina HiSeq 1500. TCRdb trimmed the raw reads at Q25, called clones with MiXCR and kept productive beta chains. Rows merge per CDR3 protein into single entries with the most common DNA and genes. The sample table records around 440,000 distinct CDR3 sequences; approximately 10% of these occur just once. Jointly, the top ten make up 10% of the sample. This sample stems from a study of T cell repertoires in cytomegalovirus infection (dated by TCRdb to 2018 to 2020). About the study as a whole: The HLA type of each donor mattered for the analysis, because public TCR beta signatures pointed to carriage of CMV infection along with the matching HLA type. Study-wide findings and limitations: Cumulative frequency of public TCR beta family members discriminated carriers of CMV infection plus the relevant HLA type in this cohort and an independent roughly 330-donor cohort. The ex vivo response was dominated by HLA-C-restricted CMV-specific TCR beta clonotypes, and the single most frequent clonotype in two of eight donors was supplied by these HLA-C-restricted clonotypes.

The sequencing input was PBMCs. This clonotype was obtained from a human donor in good health (CMV status not recorded). Some clones in this sample may be carry-over from other donors' samples. Recombination joined TRBV6-1 with TRBJ2-2, with 8 bases matching TRBD1. Here is the DNA: TGTGCCAGCAGTTTGTCCGACAGGGGAGACACCGGGGAGCTGTTTTTT. This is translated as CASSLSDRGDTGELFF.